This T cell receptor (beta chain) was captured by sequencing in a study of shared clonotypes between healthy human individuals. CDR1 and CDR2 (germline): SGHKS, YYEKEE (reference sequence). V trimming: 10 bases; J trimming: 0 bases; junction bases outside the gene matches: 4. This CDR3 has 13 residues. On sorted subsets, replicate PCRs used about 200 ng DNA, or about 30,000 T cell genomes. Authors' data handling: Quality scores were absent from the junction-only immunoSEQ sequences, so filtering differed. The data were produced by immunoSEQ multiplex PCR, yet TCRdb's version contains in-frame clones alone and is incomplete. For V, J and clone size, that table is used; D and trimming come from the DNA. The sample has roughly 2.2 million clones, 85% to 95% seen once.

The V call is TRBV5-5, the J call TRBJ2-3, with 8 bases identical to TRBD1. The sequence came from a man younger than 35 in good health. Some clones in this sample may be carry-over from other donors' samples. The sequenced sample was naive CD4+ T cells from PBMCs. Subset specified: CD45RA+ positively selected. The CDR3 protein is CAAGTGSTDTQYF. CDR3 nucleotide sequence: TGTGCCGCCGGGACAGGAAGCACAGATACGCAGTATTTT.